The 5 T cell receptor beta chains below were found in one sample sequenced in a study of T cell responses to AZD1222 COVID-19 vaccine. The assay was immunoSEQ multiplex PCR, and TCRdb's table has in-frame clones only and misses some. The table has 100,000 to 150,000 clones, 92% seen once; the top ten hold more than 6%. The specimen comprised peripheral blood, sampled 28 days after the second AZD1222 dose. The receptor set was obtained from an adult who received the AZD1222 COVID-19 vaccine.

This chain uses TRBV15 with TRBJ1-5; unclear D gene. The CDR3 sequence is 15 residues long. The ends were cut back, 0 bases at V and 4 bases at J, with 10 bases in the middle. CDR1 LNHNV and CDR2 YYDKDF come from the germline V gene (reference sequence). The CDR3 nucleotides read TGTGCCACCAGCAGAGAGGCCCGGGAAAATCAGCCCCAGCATTTT. It translates to CATSREARENQPQHF.

V and J are TRBV7-2 and TRBJ2-7; the match to TRBD2 covers 8 bases. Germline V gene data show CDR1 as SGHTA and CDR2 as FQGNSA. After removal of 4 bases from V and 3 bases from J, the junction contained 11 bases not matched to a gene. The CDR3 has 16 amino acids. CDR3 bases: TGTGCCAGCAGCTCCCGACACGGGAGGGGGGGCTACGAGCAGTACTTC. Translated, it gives CASSSRHGRGGYEQYF.

Worth noting for this clone: At one boundary the junction diverges from the germline segment, which might be a read error. The chain joins TRBV7-7 to TRBJ2-1, with 7 bases identical to TRBD2. Germline CDR1 SSHAT, CDR2 FNYEAQ (reference sequence). CDR3 size: 15 residues. The CDR3 DNA reads as TGTGCTAGCAGCTTATCCGGGGGGACCTACAATGAGCAGTTCTTC. It yields the protein CASSLSGGTYNEQFF.

The chain recombines TRBV2 with TRBJ1-1; D unresolved. Germline V lookup: CDR1 SNHLY, CDR2 FYNNEI. The CDR3 spans 16 residues. The germline V and J ends were trimmed by 4 bases and 4 bases, with 19 bases remaining between them. The CDR3 DNA follows: TGTGCCAGCAGTGGAGCCTGGACGGGTAAAGGCACTGAAGCTTTCTTT. Protein product: CASSGAWTGKGTEAFF.

This CDR3 is CATSEAGTKESQPQHF. Written as DNA, the CDR3 is TGTGCCACCAGTGAGGCCGGGACGAAGGAAAGTCAGCCCCAGCATTTT. The V and J genes are TRBV24-1 and TRBJ1-5, with D maybe TRBD1 (5 bases). Germline values: CDR1 KGHDR, CDR2 SFDVKD. There are 16 residues in the CDR3. Trimming took 4 bases from V and 6 from J, leaving 18 bases between them.